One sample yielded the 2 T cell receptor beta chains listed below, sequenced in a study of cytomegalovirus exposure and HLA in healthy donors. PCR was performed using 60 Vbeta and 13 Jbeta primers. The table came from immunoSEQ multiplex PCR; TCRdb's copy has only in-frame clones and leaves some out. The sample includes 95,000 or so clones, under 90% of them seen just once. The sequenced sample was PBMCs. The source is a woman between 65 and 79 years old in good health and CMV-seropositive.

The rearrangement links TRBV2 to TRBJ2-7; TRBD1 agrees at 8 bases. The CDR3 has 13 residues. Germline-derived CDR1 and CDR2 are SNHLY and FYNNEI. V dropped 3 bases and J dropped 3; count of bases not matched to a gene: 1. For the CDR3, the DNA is TGTGCCAGCAGTGACAGGGGGCTCTACGAGCAGTACTTC. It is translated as CASSDRGLYEQYF.

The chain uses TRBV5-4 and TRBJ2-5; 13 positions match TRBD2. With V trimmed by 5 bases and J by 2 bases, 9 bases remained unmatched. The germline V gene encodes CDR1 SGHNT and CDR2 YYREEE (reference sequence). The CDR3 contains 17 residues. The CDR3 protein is CASSKGGLAGVQETQYF. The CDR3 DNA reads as TGTGCCAGCAGTAAGGGAGGACTAGCGGGAGTTCAAGAGACCCAGTACTTC.